These 4 T cell receptor beta chains came from one sample sequenced in a study of T cell repertoires in cytomegalovirus infection. TCRdb ran MiXCR on the reads and lists one entry per CDR3 protein. Of roughly 990,000 distinct CDR3 sequences in the sample, less than 35% were seen once. These receptors have no known antigen. Sequenced here: cultured CD8+ T cells from PBMCs, sampled from culture after CMV antigen stimulation. Every receptor here comes from a human donor in good health (CMV status not recorded). Some clones in this sample may be carry-over from other donors' samples.

This clonotype was counted only a few times. The J gene is TRBJ1-5, the V gene TRBV7-9; D gene uncertain. Germline V gene lookup returns CDR1 SEHNR and CDR2 FQNEAQ (reference sequence). Trimming left V 6 bases short and J 6 bases short, with 15 bases between. The CDR3 runs 14 residues. CDR3 coding DNA: TGTGCCAGCAGAGGTGAGGAGGGAGGTCAGCCCCAGCATTTT. It is translated as CASRGEEGGQPQHF.

This chain joins TRBV4-3 and TRBJ1-2; the D gene is possibly TRBD1 (6 bases). The length of the CDR3 is 16 residues. CDR1 and CDR2 (germline): LGHNA, YSLEER. Trimming removed 0 bases from V and 8 bases from J, with 19 bases in between. CDR3 sequence reads: CASSQDRGARRLGYTF. CDR3 sequence (DNA): TGCGCCAGCAGCCAAGATCGGGGGGCACGGCGCCTCGGCTACACCTTC.

Ten or more counts support this clonotype. The V call is TRBV7-9, the J call TRBJ1-4, with 10 bases matching TRBD1. The CDR3 runs 14 residues. Germline CDR1 reads SEHNR; CDR2 reads FQNEAQ (reference sequence). V lost 8 bases and J lost 6; bases outside the gene matches: 6. CDR3 DNA: TGTGCCAGCCACCCGGGACAGGGGTATGAAAAACTGTTTTTT. Its translation: CASHPGQGYEKLFF.

V gene TRBV11-3 combines with J gene TRBJ2-1, with TRBD2 as a possible D gene (5 bases). The V gene's germline CDR1 is SGHNT and CDR2 YENEEA. V lost 3 bases to trimming and J lost 8 bases, with 17 bases between them. The CDR3 has 15 amino acids. In nucleotides, the CDR3 is TGTGCCAGCAGCTTTACCGCACTCTCCGGGGATGAGCAGTTCTTC. Translation: CASSFTALSGDEQFF.